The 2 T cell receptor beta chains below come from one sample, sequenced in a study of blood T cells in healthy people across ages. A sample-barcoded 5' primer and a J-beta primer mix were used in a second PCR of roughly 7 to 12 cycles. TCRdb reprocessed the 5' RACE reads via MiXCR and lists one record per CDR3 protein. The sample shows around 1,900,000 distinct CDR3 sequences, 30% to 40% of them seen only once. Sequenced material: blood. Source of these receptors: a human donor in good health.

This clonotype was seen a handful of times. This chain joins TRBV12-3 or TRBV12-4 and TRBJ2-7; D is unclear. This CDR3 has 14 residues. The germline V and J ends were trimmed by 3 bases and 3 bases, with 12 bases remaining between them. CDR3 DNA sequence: TGTGCCAGCAGTTTCAGCCCTCTGCTCTACGAGCAGTACTTC. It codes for CASSFSPLLYEQYF.

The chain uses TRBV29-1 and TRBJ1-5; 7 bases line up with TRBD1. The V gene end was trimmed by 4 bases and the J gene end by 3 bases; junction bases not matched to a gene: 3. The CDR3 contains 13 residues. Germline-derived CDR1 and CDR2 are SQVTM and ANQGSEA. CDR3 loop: CSVGTGLNQPQHF. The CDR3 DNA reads TGCAGCGTTGGGACAGGCCTCAATCAGCCCCAGCATTTT.